The TCR beta chain described here comes from a study of shared clonotypes between healthy human individuals. General observations from the study: With a handful of donors compared, about 5.2% of naive CD4 clonotypes were shared.

The split of CD4+ cells yielded CD45RA+ naive and CD45RA-negative memory subsets. In the case of this clone: Its antigen is not identified.

Genomic DNA from each subset was divided evenly over several immunoSEQ plates. Sorted-subset replicate PCRs used around 220 ng DNA, approximately 27,000 T cell genomes. The data were produced by immunoSEQ multiplex PCR, yet TCRdb's version contains in-frame clones alone and is incomplete. This table has some 2.1 million clones, around 95% appearing once. This receptor was obtained from a man between 18 and 29 years old in good health. Material for sequencing was naive CD4+ T cells sorted from blood. Subset reported: CD45RA+ positively selected.

This CDR3 is CAISGGINQPQHF. The CDR3 DNA sequence: TGTGCCATCAGTGGGGGAATCAATCAGCCCCAGCATTTT. The chain carries TRBV10-3 and TRBJ1-5; D unclear. The CDR3 totals 13 residues. The germline gives CDR1 ENHRY, CDR2 SYGVKD. V dropped 4 bases and J dropped 3 bases, with 7 bases sitting between them.